The rows below give T cell receptor beta chains drawn from one sample of a study of CD8+ T cells in alopecia areata. The method was immunoSEQ multiplex PCR; TCRdb's version includes in-frame clones alone and lacks a portion of them. This sample yields about 140,000 clones, of which 55% are seen a single time; 4.8% belongs to the top ten. What was sequenced was CD4+ T cells sorted from blood. The receptor set was obtained from a human donor in good health. Each CDR3 is given with its conserved first and last residue. D genes are given only for firm matches. Some rows have no size entry. The others give once, few or many, or a class for an expanded clone.

>few|TRBD1|TRBV5-6|TRBJ2-2
CASSPTGTATGELFF
TGTGCCAGCAGCCCAACCGGGACAGCGACCGGGGAGCTGTTTTTT
>few|TRBD2|TRBV10-2|TRBJ2-7
CASSVVGGTYEQYF
TGCGCCAGCAGTGTCGTCGGGGGGACCTACGAGCAGTACTTC
>NA|NA|TRBV5-4|TRBJ2-3
CASTRGAPGTDTQYF
TGTGCCAGCACACGGGGGGCGCCCGGCACAGATACGCAGTATTTT
>NA|NA|TRBV5-4|TRBJ2-1
CASSTYRGYNEQFF
TGTGCCAGCAGCACATACCGGGGTTACAATGAGCAGTTCTTC
>NA|NA|TRBV29-1|TRBJ2-3
CSVPSGRLTDTQYF
TGCAGCGTTCCTTCCGGAAGGTTGACAGATACGCAGTATTTT
>NA|NA|TRBV18|TRBJ2-4
CASSPLDSGIQYF
TGTGCCAGCTCACCACTGGACAGCGGCATTCAGTACTTC
>NA|TRBD1|TRBV20-1|TRBJ1-2
CSARTGNGYTF
TGCAGTGCGCGGACAGGGAATGGCTACACCTTC
>NA|NA|TRBV30|TRBJ2-3
CAWSERVFGGTQYF
TGTGCCTGGAGTGAACGAGTATTTGGAGGTACGCAGTATTTT
>few|NA|TRBV25-1|TRBJ2-7
CASSHTPYEQYF
TGTGCCAGCAGTCACACCCCCTACGAGCAGTACTTC
>NA|TRBD1|TRBV29-1|TRBJ1-2
CSVGRDRGSHYGYTF
TGCAGCGTTGGGAGGGACAGGGGGTCTCACTATGGCTACACCTTC
>NA|TRBD2|TRBV27|TRBJ2-4
CASSLSRGSKNIQYF
TGTGCCAGCAGTTTATCACGCGGGAGCAAAAACATTCAGTACTTC
>few|NA|TRBV7-9|TRBJ2-7
CASSLGGGPASYEQYF
TGTGCCAGCAGCTTAGGAGGGGGGCCAGCATCCTACGAGCAGTACTTC
>many|TRBD2|TRBV7-9|TRBJ2-7
CASSSGLAVSGEQYF
TGTGCCAGCAGTTCGGGACTAGCCGTTTCGGGCGAGCAGTACTTC
>NA|TRBD1|TRBV5-1|TRBJ2-7
CASSAGQGTYEQYF
TGCGCCAGCAGCGCGGGACAGGGGACCTACGAGCAGTACTTC
>NA|NA|TRBV2|TRBJ2-1
CASSAVGRGNEQFF
TGTGCCAGCAGCGCCGTAGGAAGGGGCAATGAGCAGTTCTTC
>few|NA|TRBV15|TRBJ2-7
CATSRGGIEQYF
TGTGCCACCAGCAGAGGGGGGATCGAGCAGTACTTC
>NA|TRBD2|TRBV18|TRBJ2-3
CASSDPSGRAGDTQYF
TGTGCCAGCTCAGACCCATCCGGGAGGGCTGGAGATACGCAGTATTTT
>NA|TRBD2|TRBV29-1|TRBJ2-1
CSVAGLAGEGSYNEQFF
TGCAGCGTTGCAGGACTAGCGGGAGAAGGTTCCTACAATGAGCAGTTCTTC
>few|TRBD2|TRBV4-1|TRBJ2-1
CASSLVDMGLAGGNEQFF
TGCGCCAGCAGCCTTGTAGATATGGGACTAGCGGGTGGGAATGAGCAGTTCTTC
>NA|NA|TRBV29-1|TRBJ1-2
CSVFGFYGYTF
TGCAGCGTTTTCGGCTTCTATGGCTACACCTTC
>NA|TRBD2|TRBV29-1|TRBJ2-1
CSVEGRGLAGVAEQFF
TGCAGCGTTGAGGGTCGGGGACTAGCGGGAGTGGCTGAGCAGTTCTTC
>NA|TRBD2|TRBV4-2|TRBJ2-1
CASSQESGRSYNEQFF
TGTGCCAGCAGCCAAGAAAGCGGGAGGTCCTACAATGAGCAGTTCTTC
>NA|NA|TRBV29-1|TRBJ2-7
CSAQGGFEQYF
TGCAGCGCTCAGGGGGGATTTGAGCAGTACTTC
>NA|NA|TRBV10-3|TRBJ2-7
CAISFAGLNYEQYF
TGTGCCATCAGTTTTGCGGGACTCAACTACGAGCAGTACTTC
>NA|NA|TRBV11-1|TRBJ2-5
CASSLGGNGQETQYF
TGTGCCAGCAGCTTAGGCGGGAACGGCCAAGAGACCCAGTACTTC
>NA|TRBD1|TRBV5-1|TRBJ2-7
CASSLVGTGLSYEQYF
TGCGCCAGCAGCTTGGTAGGGACAGGGTTATCCTACGAGCAGTACTTC
>NA|TRBD2|TRBV29-1|TRBJ2-3
CSVRSGSFADTQYF
TGCAGCGTTCGAAGCGGGAGTTTTGCGGATACGCAGTATTTT
>NA|NA|TRBV15|TRBJ2-5
CATSRARREETQYF
TGTGCCACCAGCAGAGCGCGCAGGGAAGAGACCCAGTACTTC
>NA|NA|TRBV6-5|TRBJ2-5
CASSYSLGTQYF
TGTGCCAGCAGTTACTCGCTGGGGACCCAGTACTTC
>few|TRBD2|TRBV9|TRBJ2-1
CASSVDWTSINKFF
TGTGCCAGCAGCGTAGACTGGACTAGCATAAATAAGTTCTTC
>NA|TRBD2|TRBV25-1|TRBJ2-5
CATGRAGVETQYF
TGTGCCACCGGGAGAGCGGGAGTAGAGACCCAGTACTTC
>NA|TRBD1|TRBV7-9|TRBJ1-1
CASSLWGRGSYTEAFF
TGTGCCAGCAGCTTATGGGGCAGGGGGAGTTACACTGAAGCTTTCTTT
>NA|NA|TRBV12-5|TRBJ2-7
CASGRISYEQYF
TGTGCTAGTGGTCGTATCAGCTACGAGCAGTACTTC
>once|NA|TRBV10-3|TRBJ1-1
CAIRGLNTEAFF
TGTGCCATCAGGGGCTTGAACACTGAAGCTTTCTTT
>NA|TRBD2|TRBV28|TRBJ2-5
CASSDGLAGVETQYF
TGTGCCAGCAGTGACGGACTAGCGGGAGTTGAGACCCAGTACTTC
>few|NA|TRBV29-1|TRBJ2-1
CSVEGQGLDEQFF
TGCAGCGTTGAGGGGCAGGGGTTGGATGAGCAGTTCTTC
>NA|NA|TRBV6-6|TRBJ2-7
CASRDGVTPYEQYF
TGTGCCAGCCGCGACGGAGTTACACCCTACGAGCAGTACTTC
>NA|TRBD1|TRBV30|TRBJ2-7
CAWDRDYEQYF
TGTGCCTGGGACAGGGACTACGAGCAGTACTTC
>NA|NA|TRBV4-2|TRBJ2-7
CASSQRAEYEQYF
TGTGCCAGCAGCCAGAGGGCTGAGTACGAGCAGTACTTC
>few|TRBD2|TRBV7-8|TRBJ2-2
CASSLALAGVGGELFF
TGTGCCAGCAGCTTAGCGCTTGCGGGAGTGGGCGGGGAGCTGTTTTTT
>NA|NA|TRBV2|TRBJ2-5
CASRPGRIQETQYF
TGTGCCAGCAGACCGGGACGTATCCAAGAGACCCAGTACTTC
>NA|TRBD2|TRBV25-1|TRBJ2-1
CASSDYGLAGYNEQFF
TGTGCCAGCAGTGACTATGGACTAGCGGGATACAATGAGCAGTTCTTC
>NA|NA|TRBV25-1|TRBJ2-3
CASSSVADTQYF
TGTGCCAGCAGTTCTGTAGCAGATACGCAGTATTTT
>NA|NA|TRBV19|TRBJ1-5
CASSSGGGRNQPQHF
TGTGCCAGTAGTTCCGGGGGGGGCCGCAATCAGCCCCAGCATTTT
>NA|NA|TRBV29-1|TRBJ2-7
CSVGSYEQYF
TGCAGCGTCGGGTCCTACGAGCAGTACTTC
>few|TRBD2|TRBV29-1|TRBJ2-2
CSVEDSAGVSTGELFF
TGCAGCGTTGAAGACTCAGCGGGAGTGAGCACCGGGGAGCTGTTTTTT
>few|TRBD2|TRBV27|TRBJ2-7
CASSSSGRHSYEQYF
TGTGCCAGCAGTTCCTCCGGGAGGCACTCCTACGAGCAGTACTTC
>few|NA|TRBV29-1|TRBJ2-2
CSVVGLPVTGELFF
TGCAGCGTTGTAGGCCTACCTGTTACCGGGGAGCTGTTTTTT
>NA|TRBD2|TRBV29-1|TRBJ2-3
CSVEAGVGDTQYF
TGCAGCGTTGAGGCGGGAGTGGGGGATACGCAGTATTTT
>few|NA|TRBV29-1|TRBJ1-2
CSVATGLYGYTF
TGCAGCGTCGCCACAGGTTTATATGGCTACACCTTC
>NA|NA|TRBV5-1|TRBJ2-1
CASSPRSGLIDEQFF
TGCGCCAGCAGCCCCCGGAGCGGACTTATCGATGAGCAGTTCTTC
>NA|NA|TRBV7-8|TRBJ1-3
CASSLDRLGARGGNTIYF
TGTGCCAGCAGCTTAGATCGTTTGGGGGCACGAGGTGGAAACACCATATATTTT
>NA|TRBD1|TRBV29-1|TRBJ2-5
CSVELGQGAETQYF
TGCAGCGTTGAATTGGGACAGGGGGCGGAGACCCAGTACTTC
>NA|TRBD1|TRBV18|TRBJ1-5
CASSPGTVRNQPQHF
TGTGCCAGCTCACCCGGGACAGTGAGAAATCAGCCCCAGCATTTT
>few|TRBD1|TRBV5-1|TRBJ1-2
CASSWGTVNYGYTF
TGCGCCAGCAGCTGGGGGACAGTGAACTATGGCTACACCTTC
>NA|NA|TRBV7-2|TRBJ2-7
CASSLTGYEQYF
TGTGCCAGCAGCCTAACAGGTTACGAGCAGTACTTC
>NA|NA|TRBV11-2|TRBJ1-2
CASSLGFNYGYTF
TGTGCCAGCAGCTTAGGATTTAACTATGGCTACACCTTC